Sequencing of this TCR beta chain was carried out in a study of T cells in Graves' hyperthyroidism and ophthalmopathy. RNA transcripts provided the source from which TCR beta CDR3 regions were amplified. First-round RT-PCR with HTBI primers amplified the TCR CDR3 region. TCRdb fed the multiplex PCR reads into MiXCR, producing one record per CDR3 protein. The data hold nearly 750,000 distinct CDR3 sequences, with 30% to 40% observed a single time. This clonotype was seen a few times. Its antigen remains unidentified. Study-wide results and caveats: Blood shared most expanded thyroid clonotypes above 0.001.

This TCR derives from a woman aged 40 to 50 with Graves' hyperthyroidism. The specimen was blood.

CDR3 protein: CASSQGAFTYEQYF. The CDR3 region has the DNA TGTGCCAGCAGCCAAGGGGCCTTTACCTACGAGCAGTACTTC. This chain joins TRBV7-9 and TRBJ2-7, with TRBD1 as a possible D gene (5 bases). This CDR3 has 14 residues. V was pared by 5 bases and J by 2 bases, with 13 bases between. Germline assignment: CDR1 SEHNR and CDR2 FQNEAQ (reference sequence).